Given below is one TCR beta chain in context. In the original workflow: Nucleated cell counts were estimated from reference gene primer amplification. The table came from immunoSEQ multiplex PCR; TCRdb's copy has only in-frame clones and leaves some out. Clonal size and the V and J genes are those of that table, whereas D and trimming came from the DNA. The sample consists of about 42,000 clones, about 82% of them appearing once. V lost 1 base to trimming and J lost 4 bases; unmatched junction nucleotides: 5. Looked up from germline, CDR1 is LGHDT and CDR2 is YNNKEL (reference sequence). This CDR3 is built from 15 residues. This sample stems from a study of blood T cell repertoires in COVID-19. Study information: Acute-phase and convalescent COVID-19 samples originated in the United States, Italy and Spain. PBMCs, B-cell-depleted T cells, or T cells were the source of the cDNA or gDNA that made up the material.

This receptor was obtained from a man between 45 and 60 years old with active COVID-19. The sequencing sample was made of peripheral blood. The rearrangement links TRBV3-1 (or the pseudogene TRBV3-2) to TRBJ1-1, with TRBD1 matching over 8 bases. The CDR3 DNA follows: TGTGCCAGCAGCCAAGCCTTTACAGGGGGCACTGAAGCTTTCTTT. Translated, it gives CASSQAFTGGTEAFF.